This T cell receptor (beta chain) was captured in a study of blood T cell repertoires in COVID-19. For the study at large: Collection of acute and convalescent COVID-19 samples took place in the United States, Italy and Spain. PBMCs, B-cell-depleted T cells, or T cells were the source of the cDNA or gDNA that made up the material.

Authors' processing steps: Reference gene primer amplification gave nucleated cell count estimates. Measured with immunoSEQ multiplex PCR; TCRdb has only the in-frame clones, and not every one. V and J calls plus clone size are reproduced from that table; the DNA served to infer D and trimming. The repertoire has about 110,000 clones, 88% of them found once; the top ten carry roughly 0.94%. Sequencing was done on a sample of peripheral blood. The receptor was isolated from a woman between 45 and 60 years old with active or convalescent COVID-19.

The CDR3 nucleotides read TGTGCCAGCAGCGTTAGACTAGCGGGTCATAATGAGCAGTTCTTC. Translation: CASSVRLAGHNEQFF. The J gene is TRBJ2-1, the V gene TRBV7-3, with 10 bases matching TRBD2. Germline V gene sequence: CDR1 SGHTA, CDR2 FQGTGA. V trimming: 5 bases; J trimming: 7 bases; junction bases outside the gene matches: 8. This CDR3 spans 15 amino acids.